The T cell receptor beta chain described here comes from a study of radiation and T cells in renal cell carcinoma. Overall study context: Nephrectomy followed 15 Gy stereotactic body radiation by 4 weeks.

Time point described: blood 2 weeks post-SBRT. The treatment denotes: 15 Gy SBRT to primary tumor, nephrectomy 4 weeks later. TCRdb's copy holds only in-frame clones and misses some; the assay was immunoSEQ multiplex PCR. Of tens of thousands of clones in the sample, 75% to 90% were seen once. General observations from the study: Top tumor clonotypes rose in blood 2 weeks post-radiation, then contracted.

With 4 bases removed from V and 4 bases from J, the gap between germline ends came to 16 bases. This CDR3 has 15 residues. Germline assignment: CDR1 SGHTA and CDR2 FQGNSA. As concerns this clone: Its target is not known.

The rearrangement joins TRBV7-2 to TRBJ1-2; D unclear. The material sequenced was blood, taken from a patient whose treatment included radiotherapy and nephrectomy. This receptor was obtained from a woman in her 70s with renal cell carcinoma. The CDR3 here is CASSSRTALSYGYTF. The CDR3 region has the DNA TGTGCCAGCAGCTCCAGGACCGCGCTTTCCTATGGCTACACCTTC.